This TCR beta chain appears in the sequencing data of a study of T cells after yellow fever vaccination. Background on the study: Low-cell-number fractions were prepared with SMART-Seq v4 Ultra Low Input. Whole-study findings and limits: Sorted repertoires could include abundant contaminating clonotypes from bulk cells. A secondary response was less intense yet reached its peak sooner, at day 5 versus 15. Primary-vaccination clones mostly resurfaced post-booster (around 96% CD4, more than 80% CD8).

TCRdb used MiXCR to reprocess the 5' RACE reads, holding one entry per CDR3 protein. The repertoire holds a few hundred thousand distinct CDR3 sequences, with 6.5% to 7.5% as singletons. This clonotype was observed at least ten times. Its antigen is unidentified. The CDR3 spans 12 residues. V shed 7 bases and J shed 2 bases, with 12 bases lying between them. The germline V gene encodes CDR1 DFQATT and CDR2 SNEGSKA (reference sequence). The rearrangement links TRBV20-1 to TRBJ2-7; no clear D. The TCR sequence derives from a young man who received the YFV17D yellow fever vaccine. The source material was CD4+ T cells sorted from PBMCs, sampled on the day of the yellow fever booster vaccination. The CDR3 here is CSGTGPTYEQYF. The DNA for the CDR3 is TGCAGTGGGACGGGCCCGACCTACGAGCAGTACTTC.